A selection of T cell receptor beta chains follows, all from one sample in a study of blood T cell repertoires in COVID-19. Sequenced by immunoSEQ multiplex PCR; TCRdb stores in-frame clones only, minus some. Found here are roughly 50,000 clones, about nine tenths of them singletons; the top ten hold around 28%. Material: peripheral blood. These receptors were taken from a human donor in a cohort sampled during active COVID-19. The CDR3 runs from the conserved cysteine through the conserved F or W. Fields, in order: D gene, V gene, clone size, J gene, CDR3 DNA, CDR3 protein. The D gene is left open where the match is weak. Rows may omit the clone size; those that give it use once, few, many or a size class.

.,TRBV29-1,.,TRBJ2-7,TGCAGCGTTGGACAAGGCACCTACGAGCAGTACTTC,CSVGQGTYEQYF
.,TRBV11-2,.,TRBJ2-3,TGTGCCAGCAGCTTAGTTCCGTCCGATACGCAGTATTTT,CASSLVPSDTQYF
.,TRBV11-2,.,TRBJ2-7,TGTGCCAGCAGCTTGGGTAGCCCCTACGAGCAGTACTTC,CASSLGSPYEQYF
TRBD1,TRBV6-5,.,TRBJ1-1,TGTGCCAGCAGTTACTCAACAGGGGCTGAAGCTTTCTTT,CASSYSTGAEAFF
.,TRBV7-2,few,TRBJ2-4,TGTGCCAGCAGCTTAGAGACAGTAGGGAAAAACATTCAGTACTTC,CASSLETVGKNIQYF
TRBD1,TRBV5-1,few,TRBJ2-1,TGCGCCAGCAGCCTGAACTGGGACAGGGGAAACAATGAGCAGTTCTTC,CASSLNWDRGNNEQFF
TRBD2,TRBV28,once,TRBJ2-1,TGTGCCAGCAGCCCCCCTGGCGGGAGGGCCGGTGAGCAGTTCTTC,CASSPPGGRAGEQFF
.,TRBV28,.,TRBJ1-3,TGTGCCAGCAGAGATGGACAGCGCTCTGGAAACACCATATATTTT,CASRDGQRSGNTIYF
TRBD1,TRBV7-2,.,TRBJ1-2,TGTGCCAGCAGCTGGACTGCCGGGACAGAAGTACGGTACACCTTC,CASSWTAGTEVRYTF
.,TRBV5-1,.,TRBJ2-2,TGCGCCAGCAGCCCCGACGCCCTCACAGGCGCCGGGGAGCTGTTTTTT,CASSPDALTGAGELFF
.,TRBV12-3/TRBV12-4,.,TRBJ2-7,TGTGCCAGCAGCAGGGGTTCCTACGAGCAGTACTTC,CASSRGSYEQYF
TRBD1,TRBV5-1,.,TRBJ2-5,TGCGCCAGCAGCTCGGGACAGTATCAAGAGACCCAGTACTTC,CASSSGQYQETQYF
TRBD1,TRBV27,.,TRBJ2-1,TGTGCCAGCAGTCCCGGGACAGGGTGGGACAATGAGCAGTTCTTC,CASSPGTGWDNEQFF
.,TRBV25-1,.,TRBJ1-6,TGTGCCAGCAGTGAGACGACAGTCTATAATTCACCCCTCCACTTT,CASSETTVYNSPLHF
TRBD2,TRBV5-1,once,TRBJ2-2,TGCGCCAGCAGCTTGCTGGAGCGGGGGGGCCCTACCGGGGAGCTGTTTTTT,CASSLLERGGPTGELFF
TRBD2,TRBV9,.,TRBJ2-1,TGTGCCAGCAGCGTAGGGGCAGCCGGGACTAGTAGGCAGTTCTTC,CASSVGAAGTSRQFF
.,TRBV6-6,.,TRBJ1-1,TGTGCCAGCAGTTACAGGGAGGACACTGAAGCTTTCTTT,CASSYREDTEAFF
.,TRBV6-5,.,TRBJ2-5,TGTGCCAGCAGTTACAGCCGACTCCCGTACCAAGAGACCCAGTACTTC,CASSYSRLPYQETQYF
.,TRBV28,.,TRBJ1-6,TGTGCCAGCAGTTTACCCGAAAGGGGTTCACCCCTCCACTTT,CASSLPERGSPLHF
TRBD2,TRBV5-5,.,TRBJ2-3,TGTGCCAGCAGCTTGGAACTAGCGGGAGGCTACAATACGCAGTATTTT,CASSLELAGGYNTQYF
TRBD2,TRBV9,.,TRBJ2-1,TGTGCCAGCAGCCCGACTAGCGGAGTGAACAATGAGCAGTTCTTC,CASSPTSGVNNEQFF
.,TRBV6-6,.,TRBJ1-2,TGTGCCAGCAGTTATAGGGAGGGGGGCTACACCTTC,CASSYREGGYTF
TRBD2,TRBV5-4,.,TRBJ2-3,TGTGCCAGCAGCTTGGGAGGGACTAGCGGAATCACAGATACGCAGTATTTT,CASSLGGTSGITDTQYF
TRBD1,TRBV5-1,.,TRBJ2-5,TGCGCCAGCAGCTTGGCCGGGACAGGGGGAGAGACCCAGTACTTC,CASSLAGTGGETQYF
TRBD1,TRBV28,once,TRBJ1-5,TGTGCCAGCCAAGGGACAGGGGGCAATCAGCCCCAGCATTTT,CASQGTGGNQPQHF
.,TRBV27,.,TRBJ2-3,TGTGCCAGCAGACCGGGGTCGAAAGATACGCAGTATTTT,CASRPGSKDTQYF
.,TRBV5-1,.,TRBJ1-3,TGCGCCAGCAGCGGACATGGCTCTGGAAACACCATATATTTT,CASSGHGSGNTIYF
.,TRBV28,once,TRBJ2-7,TGTGCCAGCAGTTTCCACAGGGTCAGCTCCTACGAGCAGTACTTC,CASSFHRVSSYEQYF
.,TRBV24-1,.,TRBJ1-5,TGTGCCACCAGTGATCCAGGGGTTGGTAGCAATCAGCCCCAGCATTTT,CATSDPGVGSNQPQHF
.,TRBV6-5,once,TRBJ2-2,TGTGCCAGCAGCCAAAGAAGACAGAACACCGGGGAGCTGTTTTTT,CASSQRRQNTGELFF
TRBD1,TRBV4-1,.,TRBJ2-7,TGCGCCAGCAGCCAAGTTCCCTCAGGGGGAGTAACCTACGAGCAGTACTTC,CASSQVPSGGVTYEQYF
TRBD1,TRBV7-2,.,TRBJ1-5,TGTGCCAGCAGCCCTCACAGGGGCAAGATTAGCAATCAGCCCCAGCATTTT,CASSPHRGKISNQPQHF
.,TRBV9,.,TRBJ1-3,TGTGCCAGCAGTTCTGTAGGGGAGGGTAGTGGAAACACCATATATTTT,CASSSVGEGSGNTIYF
TRBD1,TRBV28,.,TRBJ1-5,TGTGCCAGCACCAAATCCGGGACAGGGGTTTATAGCAATCAGCCCCAGCATTTT,CASTKSGTGVYSNQPQHF
.,TRBV9,.,TRBJ2-3,TGTGCCAGCAGCGTAGCCGCCCTGGGGGGACTCAGCACAGATACGCAGTATTTT,CASSVAALGGLSTDTQYF
TRBD2,TRBV6-5,.,TRBJ2-7,TGTGCCAGCAGTCTCGGGACTAGCGGGAGAAGAGAGCAGTACTTC,CASSLGTSGRREQYF
.,TRBV5-1,.,TRBJ1-2,TGCGCCAGCAGCTTGGCAGGAGGAGGGGACTATGGCTACACCTTC,CASSLAGGGDYGYTF
TRBD1,TRBV5-1,once,TRBJ1-3,TGCGCCAGCAATGAGCCACAGGGGAACACCATATATTTT,CASNEPQGNTIYF
.,TRBV7-2,.,TRBJ2-1,TGTGCCAGCAGCCTCATATTGACGGGAGCCTTAAGCTCCTACAATGAGCAGTTCTTC,CASSLILTGALSSYNEQFF
.,TRBV27,.,TRBJ1-2,TGTGCCAGCAGTTTCCGGGGGGCGCTGGGCTACACCTTC,CASSFRGALGYTF
.,TRBV6-2/TRBV6-3,few,TRBJ1-3,TGTGCCAGCAGTTCGTTCTCTGGAAACACCATATATTTT,CASSSFSGNTIYF
.,TRBV9,once,TRBJ2-3,TGTGCCAGCAGTTTGCGGGGAAGCACAGATACGCAGTATTTT,CASSLRGSTDTQYF
.,TRBV6-5,.,TRBJ1-4,TGTGCCAGTCAGGGCTCCTGGGAAAAACTGTTTTTT,CASQGSWEKLFF
TRBD2,TRBV18,.,TRBJ2-7,TGTGCCAGCTCACCGGGACTAGGACCCAGCTACGAGCAGTACTTC,CASSPGLGPSYEQYF
.,TRBV27,.,TRBJ1-6,TGTGCCAGCAGTTTAATGGGCAGGGTGGGTTCACCCCTCCACTTT,CASSLMGRVGSPLHF
.,TRBV9,.,TRBJ2-7,TGTGCCAGCAGCGTAGTAGTCAGGATAACCTACGAGCAGTACTTC,CASSVVVRITYEQYF
.,TRBV19,.,TRBJ2-6,TGTGCCAGTAGTATAACAGGCATCTCTGGGGCCAACGTCCTGACTTTC,CASSITGISGANVLTF
.,TRBV19,.,TRBJ1-3,TGTGCCAGTACCCGAAGCGGGAGGGCTGGAAACACCATATATTTT,CASTRSGRAGNTIYF
.,TRBV18,few,TRBJ2-2,TGTGCCAGCTCCAACCACAGGGAGCACACCGGGGAGCTGTTTTTT,CASSNHREHTGELFF
TRBD2,TRBV5-1,few,TRBJ2-7,TGCGCCAGCAGCGGGGACTACTACTCCTACGAGCAGTACTTC,CASSGDYYSYEQYF
TRBD2,TRBV5-1,.,TRBJ2-7,TGCGCCAGCAGCTCTTCACTAGCGGGGAGCCCCCACGAGCAGTACTTC,CASSSSLAGSPHEQYF